This T cell receptor (beta chain) was identified during a study of T-cell memory formation after mild COVID-19. About this clonotype: Its antigen is still unknown.

Whole-study findings and limits: Contracting CD4+ clones were located mainly in CM and EM, and CD8+ clones in EMRA.

V lost 8 bases and J lost 0; bases outside the gene matches: 10. This CDR3 spans 17 amino acids. Germline CDR1 and CDR2: KGHDR and SFDVKD. TCRdb processed the 5' RACE reads anew with MiXCR; each CDR3 protein has one entry. The sample includes about 390,000 distinct CDR3 sequences, about 16% of them seen just once. What was sequenced was PBMCs or a T cell subset sorted from them (not recorded which). The gene calls are TRBV24-1 and TRBJ2-3; 10 positions match TRBD2. The TCR originated in a man younger than 30 who had mild COVID-19 (a few samples of this study predate the infection). Cell type and time point are not known. The CDR3 region is CATKRGGPDTSTDTQYF. The CDR3, as DNA: TGTGCCACCAAGCGGGGGGGCCCCGATACTAGCACAGATACGCAGTATTTT.